This section outlines one T cell receptor (beta chain) sequence together with its context. Its antigen is as yet unknown. Germline lookup yields CDR1 SGHVS and CDR2 FQNEAQ. V lost 8 bases and J lost 5, with 28 bases in between. CDR3 length: 18 residues. The data stem from a study of a mutant IDH1 vaccine in newly diagnosed glioma. For the study at large: Earlier therapy was either radiotherapy, temozolomide, or both, and most got both.

Clones were read by immunoSEQ multiplex PCR, and TCRdb kept only the in-frame ones, dropping some. This table holds over 45,000 clones, 81% found once. Time point: week 5, during vaccination. Mutant IDH1 20-mer peptide, at 300 ug, made up each vaccine dose, with topical imiquimod. Newly diagnosed WHO grade 3 or 4 IDH1-mutant, ATRX-lost astrocytomas were identified in the donors. Study results and caveats: It seemed that pseudoprogression was not linked to changes in the top peripheral T cell clonotypes. The vaccine induced immune responses, and these occurred in roughly 93% of patients.

The rearrangement links TRBV7-8 to TRBJ1-5; D is unclear. Sequenced here: PBMCs, sampled from a glioma patient whose treatment included an IDH1 peptide vaccine. This sequence was found in a man aged 25-45 years with glioma. CDR3 region: CASCLGFYTGDTHQPQHF. The CDR3, as DNA: TGTGCCAGCTGCCTTGGGTTTTATACCGGAGATACTCATCAGCCCCAGCATTTT.